This TCR beta chain was found in a study of metastatic and nonmetastatic thyroid tumors. Study at large: Repertoires from malignant and benign thyroid patients were compared across blood and tumor or nodule tissue.

Findings of the study overall: Within blood and tumor, benign nodules reportedly had significantly lower TCR beta diversity than malignant thyroid tumors did.

V lost 6 bases, J lost 0 bases, and 9 bases lay in between. Germline CDR1 is DFQATT and CDR2 is SNEGSKA (reference sequence). The CDR3 loop spans 12 amino acids. Comments on this clone: Its antigen is still unknown.

Original processing methods: Differences in CDR3 between clinicopathological groups were drawn on to build a classifier intended to discriminate distant-metastatic papillary thyroid cancer patients. Via MiXCR, TCRdb re-called the PCR reads. TCRdb, not the authors, supplied the V and J calls. The top ten clones hold 15% to 18% of a sample with 10,000 to 15,000 clones, 30% to 40% of them seen once. Thyroid surgery was preceded by no treatment in any patient. Sequenced material: tumor tissue. This TCR derives from a male donor with papillary thyroid cancer or a benign thyroid nodule (not recorded which). Some clones in this sample may be carry-over from other donors' samples. This chain connects TRBV20-1 to TRBJ2-7; no firm D call. In DNA form, the CDR3 reads TGCAGTGCCCAATCGTCCTCCTACGAGCAGTACTTC. Its protein product is CSAQSSSYEQYF.